The 6 T cell receptor beta chains given below trace back to one sample, sequenced in a study of CD8+ T cells in alopecia areata (dated by TCRdb to the late 2010s). Libraries were made using the immunoSEQ multiplex PCR assay. RNA was extracted from all samples and reverse transcribed into cDNA as template for TCR sequencing. The table comes from immuneACCESS by way of TCRdb, which keeps in-frame sequences with V and J called. Part of the clones is missing from these tables; in studies checked, under half for an unresolved V gene and the rest for unknown reasons. Present in this sample are 150,000 or so clones, roughly 48% of which were seen just once. The ten largest account for about 6.8% of the sample. Material: CD4+ T cells sorted from blood. These receptors were taken from a human donor with alopecia areata.

V usage is TRBV27 and J usage is TRBJ1-1, with D hard to call. This CDR3 is built from 14 residues. V was cut by 6 bases and J by 2 bases, with 13 bases left in between. CDR1 and CDR2 (germline): MNHEY, SMNVEV (reference sequence). The CDR3 region is CASRPPQANTEAFF. The CDR3 DNA reads as TGTGCCAGCAGACCCCCGCAGGCCAACACTGAAGCTTTCTTT.

Of note for this clone: The same CDR3 also results from other DNA sequences found in this sample. The DNA for the CDR3 is TGTGCCAGCTCACCGACGAGGAGCAGCTACGAGCAGTACTTC. Amino acid sequence: CASSPTRSSYEQYF. The J gene is TRBJ2-7, the V gene TRBV18; D is unresolved. This CDR3 spans 14 amino acids. Trimming shortened V by 3 bases and J by 3 bases, and 12 bases separated the two germline ends. In germline, CDR1 is KGHSH, CDR2 LQKENI.

The rearrangement links TRBV19 to TRBJ2-5; TRBD1 aligns across 8 bases. Germline loops: CDR1 LNHDA, CDR2 SQIVND (reference sequence). The CDR3 has 15 residues. V shed 5 bases, J shed 4 bases, and the junction held 9 bases outside the gene matches. The CDR3 DNA reads TGTGCCAGTAGTGCCTCTCAGGGGGCAGGAGAGACCCAGTACTTC. Translating gives CASSASQGAGETQYF.

This clone came up a few times. This sample also contains other DNA sequences that code for the same CDR3. The chain couples TRBV28 to TRBJ1-1; D not resolved. CDR1 and CDR2 from the germline V gene are MDHEN and SYDVKM. This CDR3 region has 11 residues. Trimming removed 7 bases from V and 0 bases from J, with 3 bases in between. DNA of the CDR3: TGTGCCAGCAAGGTGAACACTGAAGCTTTCTTT. It specifies CASKVNTEAFF.

The DNA for the CDR3 is TGCAGCGTCCGACTTCGAGGAACTAGCCCGCGTCATGAGCAGTTCTTC. This codes for CSVRLRGTSPRHEQFF. V is TRBV29-1 and J is TRBJ2-1; maybe TRBD2 (6 bases). This CDR3 has 16 amino acids. Germline-derived CDR1 and CDR2 are SQVTM and ANQGSEA. Trimming cost V 6 bases and J 8 bases, with 26 bases left between them.

The V gene is TRBV18, the J gene TRBJ2-5, with TRBD2 as a possible D gene (5 bases). Germline values: CDR1 KGHSH, CDR2 LQKENI. V shed 0 bases and J shed 7 bases, with 18 bases lying between them. The CDR3 length is 16 residues. The CDR3 DNA reads TGTGCCAGCTCACCACCCGGGGTACTAGTCTCTGGGACCCAGTACTTC. It codes for CASSPPGVLVSGTQYF.